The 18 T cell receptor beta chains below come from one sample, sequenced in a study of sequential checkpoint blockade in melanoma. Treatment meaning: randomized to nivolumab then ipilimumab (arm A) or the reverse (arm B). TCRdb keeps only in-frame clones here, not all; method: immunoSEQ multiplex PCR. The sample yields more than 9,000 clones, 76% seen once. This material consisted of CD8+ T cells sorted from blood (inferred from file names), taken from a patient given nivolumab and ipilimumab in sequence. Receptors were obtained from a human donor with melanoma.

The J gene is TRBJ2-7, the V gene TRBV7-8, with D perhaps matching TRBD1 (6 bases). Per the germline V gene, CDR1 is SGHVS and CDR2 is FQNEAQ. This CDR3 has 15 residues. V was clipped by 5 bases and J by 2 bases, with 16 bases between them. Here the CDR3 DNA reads TGTGCCAGCAGCGCCTCCTCCGGGACACCCTACGAGCAGTACTTC. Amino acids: CASSASSGTPYEQYF.

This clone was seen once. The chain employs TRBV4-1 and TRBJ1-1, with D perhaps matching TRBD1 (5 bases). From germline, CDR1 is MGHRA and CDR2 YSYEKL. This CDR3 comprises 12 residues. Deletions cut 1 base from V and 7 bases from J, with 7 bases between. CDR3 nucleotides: TGCGCCAGCAGCCAAGCAGGGTTTGAAGCTTTCTTT. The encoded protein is CASSQAGFEAFF.

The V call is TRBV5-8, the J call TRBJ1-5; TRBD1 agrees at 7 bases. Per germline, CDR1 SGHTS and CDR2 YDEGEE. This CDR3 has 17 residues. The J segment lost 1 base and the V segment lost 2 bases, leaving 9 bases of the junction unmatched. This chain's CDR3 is CASSLEGAGGSNQPQHF. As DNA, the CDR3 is TGTGCCAGCAGCTTAGAGGGGGCAGGGGGGAGCAATCAGCCCCAGCATTTT.

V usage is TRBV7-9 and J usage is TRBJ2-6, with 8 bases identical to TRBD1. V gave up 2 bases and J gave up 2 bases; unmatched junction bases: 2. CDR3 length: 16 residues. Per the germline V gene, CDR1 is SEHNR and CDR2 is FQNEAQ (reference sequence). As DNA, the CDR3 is TGTGCCAGCAGCTTAAGGACAGGGCCTGGGGCCAACGTCCTGACTTTC. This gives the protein CASSLRTGPGANVLTF.

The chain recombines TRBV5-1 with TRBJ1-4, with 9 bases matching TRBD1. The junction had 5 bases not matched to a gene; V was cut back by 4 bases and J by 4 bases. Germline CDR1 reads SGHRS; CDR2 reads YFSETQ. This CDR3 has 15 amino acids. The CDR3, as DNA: TGCGCCAGCAGCACCCGGACAGGGGTTAATGAAAAACTGTTTTTT. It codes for CASSTRTGVNEKLFF.

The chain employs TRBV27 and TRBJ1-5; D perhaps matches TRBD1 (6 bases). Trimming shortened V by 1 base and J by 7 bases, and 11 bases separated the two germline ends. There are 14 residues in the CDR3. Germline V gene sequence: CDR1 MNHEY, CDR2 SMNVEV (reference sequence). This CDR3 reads CASSLYRVGQPQHF. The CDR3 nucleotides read TGTGCCAGCAGTTTATACAGGGTTGGACAGCCCCAGCATTTT.

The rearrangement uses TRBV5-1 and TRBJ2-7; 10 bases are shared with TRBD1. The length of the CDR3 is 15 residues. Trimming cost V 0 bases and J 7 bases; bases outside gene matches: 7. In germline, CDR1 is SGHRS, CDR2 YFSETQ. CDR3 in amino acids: CASSLETGGAGEQYF. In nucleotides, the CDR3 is TGCGCCAGCAGCTTGGAGACAGGGGGCGCGGGGGAGCAGTACTTC.

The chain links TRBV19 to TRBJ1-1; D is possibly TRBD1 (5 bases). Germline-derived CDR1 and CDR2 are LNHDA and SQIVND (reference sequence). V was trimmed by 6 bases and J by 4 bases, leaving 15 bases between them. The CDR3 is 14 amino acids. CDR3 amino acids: CASSVQGQGTEAFF. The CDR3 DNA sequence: TGTGCCAGTAGCGTGCAGGGTCAGGGCACTGAAGCTTTCTTT.

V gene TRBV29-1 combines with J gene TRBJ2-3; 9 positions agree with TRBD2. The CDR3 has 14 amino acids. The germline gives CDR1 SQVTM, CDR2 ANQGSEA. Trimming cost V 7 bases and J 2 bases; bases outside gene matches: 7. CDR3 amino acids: CSGIAGDLTDTQYF. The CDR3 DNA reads TGCAGCGGAATAGCGGGGGATCTCACAGATACGCAGTATTTT.

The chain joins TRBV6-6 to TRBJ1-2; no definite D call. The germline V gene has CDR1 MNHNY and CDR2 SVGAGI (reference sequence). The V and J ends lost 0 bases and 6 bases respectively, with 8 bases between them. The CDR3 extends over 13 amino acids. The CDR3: CASSYSSGNGYTF. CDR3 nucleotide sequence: TGTGCCAGCAGTTACTCTTCGGGTAATGGCTACACCTTC.

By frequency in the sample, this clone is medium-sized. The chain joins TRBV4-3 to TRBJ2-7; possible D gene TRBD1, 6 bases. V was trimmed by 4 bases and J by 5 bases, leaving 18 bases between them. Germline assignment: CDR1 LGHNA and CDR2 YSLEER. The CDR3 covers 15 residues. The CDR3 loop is CASSPDSSYDNEQYF. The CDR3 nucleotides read TGCGCCAGCAGCCCGGACAGTTCCTACGATAACGAGCAGTACTTC.

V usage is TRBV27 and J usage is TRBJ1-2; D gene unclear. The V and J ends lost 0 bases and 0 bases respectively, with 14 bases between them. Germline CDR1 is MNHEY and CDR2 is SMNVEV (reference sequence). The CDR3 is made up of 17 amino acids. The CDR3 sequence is CASSLSPVPPSNYGYTF. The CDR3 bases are TGTGCCAGCAGTTTATCGCCAGTTCCTCCTTCTAACTATGGCTACACCTTC.

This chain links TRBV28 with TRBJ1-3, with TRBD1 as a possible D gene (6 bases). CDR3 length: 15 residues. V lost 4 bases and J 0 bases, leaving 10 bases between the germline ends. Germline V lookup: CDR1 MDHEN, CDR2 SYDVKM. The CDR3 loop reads CASSSTGTSGNTIYF. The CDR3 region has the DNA TGTGCCAGCAGTTCTACAGGGACCTCTGGAAACACCATATATTTT.

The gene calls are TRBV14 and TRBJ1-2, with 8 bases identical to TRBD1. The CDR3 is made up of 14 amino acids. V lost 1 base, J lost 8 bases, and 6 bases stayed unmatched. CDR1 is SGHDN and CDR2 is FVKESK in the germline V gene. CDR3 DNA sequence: TGTGCCAGCAGCCAAGTCCGACAGGGGTACGGCTACACCTTC. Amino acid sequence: CASSQVRQGYGYTF.

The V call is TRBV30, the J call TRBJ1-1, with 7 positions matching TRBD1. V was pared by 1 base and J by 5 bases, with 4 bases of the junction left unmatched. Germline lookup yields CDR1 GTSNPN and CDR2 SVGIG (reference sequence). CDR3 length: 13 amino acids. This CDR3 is CAWSGQGGTEAFF. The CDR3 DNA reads TGTGCCTGGAGTGGACAGGGTGGGACTGAAGCTTTCTTT.

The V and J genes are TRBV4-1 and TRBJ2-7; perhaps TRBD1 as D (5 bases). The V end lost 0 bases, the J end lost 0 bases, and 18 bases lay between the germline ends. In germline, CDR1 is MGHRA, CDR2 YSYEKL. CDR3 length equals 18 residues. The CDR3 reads CASSQDKPRQHSSYEQYF. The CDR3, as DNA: TGCGCCAGCAGCCAAGATAAGCCGAGACAGCATAGCTCCTACGAGCAGTACTTC.

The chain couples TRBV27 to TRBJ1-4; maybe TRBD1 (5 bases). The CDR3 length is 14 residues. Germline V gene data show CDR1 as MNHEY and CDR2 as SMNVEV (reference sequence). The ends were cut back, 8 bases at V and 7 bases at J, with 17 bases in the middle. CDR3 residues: CASRPQGFSEKLFF. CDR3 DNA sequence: TGTGCCAGCCGGCCTCAGGGATTCAGTGAAAAACTGTTTTTT.

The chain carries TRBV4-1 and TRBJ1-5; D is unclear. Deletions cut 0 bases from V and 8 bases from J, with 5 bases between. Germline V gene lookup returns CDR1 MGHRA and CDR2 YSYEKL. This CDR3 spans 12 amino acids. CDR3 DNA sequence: TGCGCCAGCAGCCAAGACCGGGAGCCCCAGCATTTT. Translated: CASSQDREPQHF.